One sample yielded the 8 T cell receptor beta chains listed below, sequenced in a study of identifying expanded T cells in peripheral blood. Measured with immunoSEQ multiplex PCR; TCRdb has only the in-frame clones, and not every one. This table holds fewer than 60,000 clones, around 82% found once. The specimen was blood. Receptors originate from a person aged 18 to 75 in good health.

The rearrangement links TRBV2 to TRBJ1-1; D call uncertain. This CDR3 comprises 14 residues. Trimming removed 0 bases at V and 2 bases at J, with 7 bases between. Germline lookup yields CDR1 SNHLY and CDR2 FYNNEI. This CDR3 reads CASSEALGNTEAFF. CDR3 in DNA: TGTGCCAGCAGTGAAGCGCTTGGAAACACTGAAGCTTTCTTT.

CDR3 DNA sequence: TGTGCCTGGAGTGAACCGATAGGTAGTGAGCAGTTCTTC. Its translation: CAWSEPIGSEQFF. The V gene is TRBV30, the J gene TRBJ2-1; no firm D call. The germline V gene has CDR1 GTSNPN and CDR2 SVGIG (reference sequence). This CDR3 region has 13 residues. With 1 base removed from V and 9 bases from J, the gap between germline ends came to 13 bases.

The chain employs TRBV5-6 and TRBJ1-3; D might be TRBD1 (5 bases). Germline V gives CDR1 SGHDT, CDR2 YYEEEE. The ends were cut back, 1 base at V and 1 base at J, with 9 bases in the middle. The CDR3 covers 15 residues. In DNA, the CDR3 is TGTGCCAGCAGCTTGTTGGGGGATTCTGGAAACACCATATATTTT. Its protein is CASSLLGDSGNTIYF. Full variable domain (outside the CDR3, taken from reference TRBV5-6 and TRBJ1-3): DAGVTQSPTHLIKTRGQQVTLRCSPKSGHDTVSWYQQALGQGPQFIFQYYEEEERQRGNFPDRFSGHQFPNYSSELNVNALLLGDSALYLCASSLLGDSGNTIYFGEGSWLTVV.

As regards this clone: The sample holds other DNA sequences that translate to the same CDR3. The J gene is TRBJ1-1, the V gene TRBV19; D call uncertain. Germline V lookup: CDR1 LNHDA, CDR2 SQIVND (reference sequence). V lost 0 bases to trimming and J lost 4 bases, with 6 bases between them. The CDR3 contains 13 residues. CDR3 DNA: TGTGCCAGTAGTATAGATATATCCACTGAAGCTTTCTTT. Its translation: CASSIDISTEAFF.

The genes are TRBV19 and TRBJ1-5, with no clear D. The germline CDR1 and CDR2 sequences are LNHDA and SQIVND (reference sequence). The CDR3 is 15 amino acids. V was clipped by 2 bases and J by 1 base, with 9 bases between them. CDR3 sequence (DNA): TGTGCCAGTAGTATAAAAGGGCAGAGCAATCAGCCCCAGCATTTT. This codes for CASSIKGQSNQPQHF.

This sequence joins TRBV11-2 and TRBJ2-7; perhaps TRBD1 as D (6 bases). Trimming pared 5 bases from V and 6 bases from J, leaving 20 bases between. The CDR3 has 15 residues. Germline CDR1 SGHAT, CDR2 FQNNGV. This chain's CDR3 is CASSRDRDIGLEQYF. The CDR3 nucleotides are TGTGCCAGCAGCCGCGACCGGGACATAGGACTCGAGCAGTACTTC.

The J gene is TRBJ1-2, the V gene TRBV28; D is possibly TRBD1 (5 bases). CDR1 is MDHEN and CDR2 is SYDVKM in the germline V gene. The CDR3 sequence is 14 residues long. V was pared by 3 bases and J by 4 bases, with 12 bases between. In nucleotides, the CDR3 is TGTGCCAGCAGTTTCTCTACGGGGGGCTATGGCTACACCTTC. Its translation is CASSFSTGGYGYTF.

In regard to this clone: Other DNA sequences in the same sample also yield this CDR3. CDR3 sequence: CASSLVRDTEAFF. For the CDR3, the DNA is TGTGCCAGCAGTTTGGTGAGGGACACTGAAGCTTTCTTT. The J gene is TRBJ1-1, the V gene TRBV27; D not certain. Germline V gene sequence: CDR1 MNHEY, CDR2 SMNVEV (reference sequence). The V and J ends lost 3 bases and 3 bases respectively, with 8 bases between them. The CDR3 contains 13 residues.